These T cell receptor beta chains were read from a single sample in a study of T cell changes during pregnancy in multiple sclerosis. TCRdb's table, derived via immunoSEQ multiplex PCR, lists solely in-frame clones and lacks some. The table shows around 69,000 clones, with over 85% occurring only once. Sequenced here: peripheral blood, sampled in the third trimester of pregnancy. The receptors stem from a female donor with multiple sclerosis, enrolled in a pregnancy study. The CDR3 runs from the conserved cysteine through the conserved F or W. A D gene is named only where the DNA matches it firmly. Clone size is not always given. Where it is, it says once, few, many or a class for expanded clones.

size	V	J	D	DNA	CDR3
NA	TRBV25-1	TRBJ2-3	NA	TGTGCCAGCAGTGATCGAGTGAGGAGTTCGGCAGATACGCAGTATTTT	CASSDRVRSSADTQYF
NA	TRBV4-1	TRBJ2-1	NA	TGCGCCAGCAGCCATCCCACTAGAGACCGAGTCAATGAGCAGTTCTTC	CASSHPTRDRVNEQFF
once	TRBV23-1	TRBJ2-1	NA	TGCGCCAGCAGTCGGGAGAATGAGCAGTTCTTC	CASSRENEQFF
NA	TRBV30	TRBJ1-1	NA	TGTGCCTGGAGTGTACTGAATATGAACACTGAAGCTTTCTTT	CAWSVLNMNTEAFF
NA	TRBV14	TRBJ2-1	NA	TGTGCCAGCAGCCCCGATTTGAGGGCTCGGGAGTTCTTC	CASSPDLRAREFF
once	TRBV7-8	TRBJ1-1	TRBD1	TGTGCCAGCAGCTCCGGACAGGGGAGCACTGAAGCTTTCTTT	CASSSGQGSTEAFF
NA	TRBV30	TRBJ1-4	NA	TGTGCCTGGAGAGAAACCGGGCCGGGGGAAAAACTGTTTTTT	CAWRETGPGEKLFF
NA	TRBV2	TRBJ2-7	NA	TGTGCCAGCAGGGGGCCCGGCGACTTCTCGGTTTACGAGCAGTACTTC	CASRGPGDFSVYEQYF
NA	TRBV28	TRBJ1-1	NA	TGTGCCAGCAGTCCCGGTCAGGTCGGCACTGAAGCTTTCTTT	CASSPGQVGTEAFF
NA	TRBV9	TRBJ1-2	NA	TGTGCCAGCAGCAAAGGAAGCAGGGCAGGCTACACCTTC	CASSKGSRAGYTF
once	TRBV7-3	TRBJ2-1	TRBD2	TGTGCCAGCAGCTTGGCCCACCTTAGGCTAGCGGCCTACAATGAGCAGTTCTTC	CASSLAHLRLAAYNEQFF
NA	TRBV19	TRBJ2-7	NA	TGTGCCAGCGCGGGACGGCAGTACTTC	CASAGRQYF
NA	TRBV25-1	TRBJ1-2	TRBD1	TGTGCCAGCAGTAATCGACAGGGGGACTATGGCTACACCTTC	CASSNRQGDYGYTF
NA	TRBV21-1	TRBJ2-2	NA	TGTGCCAGCAGCAAAGCCCTGGAGGTGAACACCGGGGAGCTGTTTTTT	CASSKALEVNTGELFF
NA	TRBV29-1	TRBJ1-2	TRBD1	TGCAGCGGCGGTACAGGGGAGGGCTACACCTTC	CSGGTGEGYTF
once	TRBV27	TRBJ2-4	NA	TGTGCCAGCAGTTTATTCCCCGGGGGCGGGAGAGACATTCAGTACTTC	CASSLFPGGGRDIQYF